A single sample is the source of the 10 T cell receptor beta chains below, sequenced in a study of response to subunit inactivated influenza vaccine. In TCRdb, the RT-PCR reads were re-called with MiXCR into one record per CDR3 protein. The data contain 450,000 to 600,000 distinct CDR3 sequences, 16% of them singletons. Specimen: CD4+ T cells sorted from PBMCs, collected less than 25 months after vaccination. These receptors came from a man between 50 and 69 years old who received an inactivated influenza vaccine.

The chain joins TRBV20-1 to TRBJ1-1; D perhaps matches TRBD1 (5 bases). CDR1 and CDR2 from the germline V gene are DFQATT and SNEGSKA (reference sequence). V lost 4 bases, J lost 3 bases, and 9 bases lay in between. The CDR3 has 12 amino acids. This chain's CDR3 is CSAKTVYTEAFF. CDR3 coding DNA: TGCAGTGCTAAGACAGTTTACACTGAAGCTTTCTTT.

The DNA for the CDR3 is TGTGCCAGCAGCTTAACCCCGCAACGACTCGGCGGGGAGCTGTTTTTT. Residues: CASSLTPQRLGGELFF. The J gene is TRBJ2-2, the V gene TRBV11-2, with no clear D. This CDR3 spans 16 amino acids. Germline CDR1 reads SGHAT; CDR2 reads FQNNGV. Trimming left V 2 bases short and J 7 bases short, with 17 bases between.

This clonotype has ten or more counts. The chain joins TRBV7-2 to TRBJ2-1; the D is unclear. The CDR3 spans 15 residues. Trimming pared 5 bases from V and 5 bases from J, leaving 16 bases between. CDR1 and CDR2 (germline): SGHTA, FQGNSA. Here the CDR3 reads CASSPYEVLNNEQFF. CDR3 bases: TGTGCCAGCAGCCCATATGAGGTACTCAACAATGAGCAGTTCTTC.

This clonotype has a handful of counts. The chain has TRBV4-2 and TRBJ2-3; 9 nucleotides agree with TRBD1. CDR1 LGHNA and CDR2 YNFKEQ come from the germline V gene. The CDR3 runs to 18 residues. The junction had 9 bases not matched to a gene; V was cut back by 0 bases and J by 2 bases. The CDR3 sequence is CASSQEKAGTGLTDTQYF. In nucleotides, the CDR3 is TGTGCCAGCAGCCAAGAGAAGGCCGGGACAGGGCTCACAGATACGCAGTATTTT.

V and J are TRBV9 and TRBJ2-2; 12 bases map to TRBD2. Germline CDR1 SGDLS, CDR2 YYNGEE. The CDR3 is made up of 16 amino acids. V gave up 4 bases and J gave up 7 bases; unmatched junction bases: 8. The CDR3 is CASSSRSSGRGGELFF. The DNA for the CDR3 is TGTGCCAGCAGCTCACGTTCTAGCGGGAGGGGCGGGGAGCTGTTTTTT.

This clonotype was detected a few times. The V call is TRBV10-1, the J call TRBJ2-3; D uncertain. From germline, CDR1 is WNHNN and CDR2 SYGVQD (reference sequence). The V end lost 3 bases, the J end lost 5 bases, and 12 bases lay between the germline ends. CDR3 length: 14 amino acids. The CDR3 sequence is CASSDGLGKDTQYF. As DNA, the CDR3 is TGCGCCAGCAGTGACGGGCTAGGTAAAGATACGCAGTATTTT.

This clonotype appeared a few times. The rearrangement uses TRBV12-3 or TRBV12-4 and TRBJ2-5; D unresolved. V dropped 8 bases and J dropped 1 base, with 8 bases sitting between them. The CDR3 loop spans 12 amino acids. The chain's CDR3 is CASSVVQETQYF. CDR3 DNA sequence: TGTGCCAGCTCGGTGGTCCAAGAGACCCAGTACTTC.

The chain links TRBV6-2 or TRBV6-3 to TRBJ1-6; tentative D call: TRBD1 (6 bases). Per germline, CDR1 MNHEY and CDR2 SVGEGT. Trimming took 0 bases from V and 1 from J, leaving 10 bases between them. The CDR3 sequence is 17 residues long. The CDR3: CASSYSADRSYNSPLHF. Here the CDR3 DNA reads TGTGCCAGCAGTTACTCAGCGGACAGATCCTATAATTCACCCCTCCACTTT.

This clonotype was counted only a few times. V usage is TRBV28 and J usage is TRBJ1-2; the D gene is possibly TRBD1 (6 bases). The CDR3 length is 15 residues. Germline CDR1 MDHEN, CDR2 SYDVKM. V was trimmed by 3 bases and J by 2 bases, leaving 13 bases between them. The CDR3 coding sequence is TGTGCCAGCAGTTTGGCCGACAGGATGAACTATGGCTACACCTTC. Residues: CASSLADRMNYGYTF.

As concerns this clonotype: At one end the junction does not follow the germline gene, possibly because of a read error. The chain couples TRBV5-1 to TRBJ2-1; 9 nucleotides match TRBD2. CDR1 is SGHRS, CDR2 YFSETQ, per germline. This CDR3 spans 16 amino acids. The CDR3 is CSSSRTASGNYNEQFF. The CDR3, as DNA: TGCTCCAGCAGCCGCACGGCTAGCGGGAATTACAATGAGCAGTTCTTC. Variable domain in full (rest from reference TRBV5-1 and TRBJ2-1): KAGVTQTPRYLIKTRGQQVTLSCSPISGHRSVSWYQQTPGQGLQFLFEYFSETQRNKGNFPGRFSGRQFSNSRSEMNVSTLELGDSALYLCSSSRTASGNYNEQFFGPGTRLTVL.